The present TCR beta chain was sequenced within a study of technical replicates of blood from several donors. Clones were sequenced by immunoSEQ multiplex PCR, and TCRdb holds only the in-frame ones, with some missing. The repertoire holds fewer than 90,000 clones, with 93% as singletons. Unmatched junction bases numbered 7, after V lost 0 bases and J lost 6 bases. Germline CDR1 is LNHNV and CDR2 is YYDKDF (reference sequence). The CDR3 is made up of 16 amino acids. V usage is TRBV15 and J usage is TRBJ2-3; 9 bases fit TRBD2. Sequencing was done on a sample of T cells isolated from PBMCs. This clonotype originated in a human donor in good health. The CDR3 loop reads CATSRDPREGRDTQYF. The CDR3 DNA sequence: TGTGCCACCAGCAGAGATCCGCGGGAGGGCCGGGATACGCAGTATTTT.